The 23 T cell receptor beta chains presented below share a single source sample, sequenced in a study of blood T cell repertoires in COVID-19. Sequenced by immunoSEQ multiplex PCR; TCRdb stores in-frame clones only, minus some. Of fewer than 6,500 clones in the sample, approximately 84% were seen once. Sequences were obtained from peripheral blood. These receptors originate from a human donor in a cohort sampled during active COVID-19.

The chain uses TRBV11-2 and TRBJ1-6; D is possibly TRBD1 (5 bases). Germline CDR1 and CDR2: SGHAT and FQNNGV. Trimming left V 1 base short and J 11 bases short, with 15 bases between. This CDR3 contains 15 residues. The CDR3 spells CASSLGSRGEAPLHF. The CDR3 DNA is TGTGCCAGCAGCTTAGGAAGTAGGGGCGAGGCACCCCTCCACTTT. Variable domain in full (rest from reference TRBV11-2 and TRBJ1-6): EAGVAQSPRYKIIEKRQSVAFWCNPISGHATLYWYQQILGQGPKLLIQFQNNGVVDDSQLPKDRFSAERLKGVDSTLKIQPAKLEDSAVYLCASSLGSRGEAPLHFGNGTRLTVT.

The genes are TRBV5-1 and TRBJ1-6; D unclear. This CDR3 is built from 13 residues. CDR1 and CDR2 (germline): SGHRS, YFSETQ. V shed 0 bases and J shed 8 bases, with 6 bases lying between them. The CDR3 DNA reads as TGCGCCAGCAGCTTGGCCGCGGATTCACCCCTCCACTTT. Residues: CASSLAADSPLHF.

The chain combines TRBV2 with TRBJ2-3, with D hard to call. Trimming removed 6 bases from V and 7 bases from J, with 17 bases in between. This CDR3 is built from 14 residues. Germline V lookup: CDR1 SNHLY, CDR2 FYNNEI. The CDR3 is CASRSFESANTQYF. CDR3 coding DNA: TGTGCCAGCAGATCATTCGAGTCCGCTAATACGCAGTATTTT. Combining the CDR3 with reference TRBV2 and TRBJ2-3 gives the whole variable domain EPEVTQTPSHQVTQMGQEVILRCVPISNHLYFYWYRQILGQKVEFLVSFYNNEISEKSEIFDDQFSVERPDGSNFTLKIRSTKLEDSAMYFCASRSFESANTQYFGPGTRLTVL.

The V gene is TRBV18, the J gene TRBJ2-7; 9 nucleotides match TRBD1. This CDR3 is built from 14 residues. Germline V gene sequence: CDR1 KGHSH, CDR2 LQKENI. V dropped 4 bases and J dropped 5; count of bases not matched to a gene: 6. The CDR3 here is CASSRAQGANEQYF. The CDR3 DNA reads as TGTGCCAGCTCACGAGCACAGGGGGCGAACGAGCAGTACTTC.

The chain is built from TRBV5-8 and TRBJ2-6; 7 bases match TRBD2. CDR1 and CDR2 (germline): SGHTS, YDEGEE. The CDR3 totals 18 residues. With 4 bases clipped from V and 1 base from J, the junction kept 11 bases outside the gene matches. DNA for the CDR3: TGTGCCAGCAGCAGAGCGGGATTACTTGTTTCTGGGGCCAACGTCCTGACTTTC. Its protein is CASSRAGLLVSGANVLTF.

The V gene is TRBV7-9, the J gene TRBJ1-5; possible D gene TRBD1, 5 bases. The germline V gene encodes CDR1 SEHNR and CDR2 FQNEAQ (reference sequence). This CDR3 is 12 amino acids long. V gave up 4 bases and J gave up 9 bases, with 10 bases separating them. The CDR3 here is CASSYQGMPQHF. The CDR3 DNA sequence: TGTGCCAGCAGCTATCAGGGTATGCCCCAGCATTTT.

The chain has TRBV19 and TRBJ2-2; 8 bases are shared with TRBD1. CDR1 LNHDA and CDR2 SQIVND come from the germline V gene (reference sequence). Trimming cost V 8 bases and J 4 bases; bases outside gene matches: 3. The CDR3 loop spans 13 amino acids. The DNA for the CDR3 is TGTGCCAGTTCCGGGACAGGCACCGGGGAGCTGTTTTTT. Translation gives CASSGTGTGELFF. The entire variable domain, with the rest obtained from reference TRBV19 and TRBJ2-2, is as follows: DGGITQSPKYLFRKEGQNVTLSCEQNLNHDAMYWYRQDPGQGLRLIYYSQIVNDFQKGDIAEGYSVSREKKESFPLTVTSAQKNPTAFYLCASSGTGTGELFFGEGSRLTVL.

The rearrangement joins TRBV3-1 (or the pseudogene TRBV3-2) to TRBJ2-7; no clear D gene. This CDR3 is 13 amino acids long. Germline V gene lookup returns CDR1 LGHDT and CDR2 YNNKEL (reference sequence). The ends were cut back, 1 base at V and 3 bases at J, with 7 bases in the middle. The CDR3 DNA sequence: TGTGCCAGCAGCCAAGGTTCCGGCTACGAGCAGTACTTC. Translation: CASSQGSGYEQYF.

This clone has just a few counts. This chain joins TRBV15 and TRBJ1-5, with 8 bases matching TRBD1. The CDR3 totals 14 residues. Germline loops: CDR1 LNHNV, CDR2 YYDKDF (reference sequence). J was trimmed by 5 bases and V by 3 bases; bases with no gene match: 3. CDR3 bases: TGTGCCACCAGCAGCAGGGGGCGGTATCAGCCCCAGCATTTT. Its translation: CATSSRGRYQPQHF.

This rearrangement joins TRBV11-1 to TRBJ2-3; perhaps TRBD1 as D (5 bases). V dropped 7 bases and J dropped 7 bases, with 12 bases sitting between them. This CDR3 region has 12 residues. Per the germline V gene, CDR1 is SGHAT and CDR2 is FQDESV (reference sequence). This CDR3 reads CASTQTDNTQYF. In DNA, the CDR3 is TGTGCCAGCACCCAGACAGATAATACGCAGTATTTT.

This chain links TRBV15 with TRBJ1-5; D remains unclear. The CDR3 length is 15 residues. CDR1 and CDR2 (germline): LNHNV, YYDKDF (reference sequence). V lost 1 base and J 4 bases, leaving 11 bases between the germline ends. The CDR3 is CATSRGTSENQPQHF. CDR3 in DNA: TGTGCCACCAGCAGAGGGACTTCAGAAAATCAGCCCCAGCATTTT.

The rearrangement joins TRBV9 to TRBJ2-3, with D possibly matching TRBD1 (6 bases). This CDR3 has 15 amino acids. Trimming pared 0 bases from V and 2 bases from J, leaving 10 bases between. CDR1 and CDR2 (germline): SGDLS, YYNGEE. In DNA form, the CDR3 reads TGTGCCAGCAGCGTAGTGGGGACATACACAGATACGCAGTATTTT. Amino acid sequence: CASSVVGTYTDTQYF.

This clone has just a few counts. The CDR3 DNA follows: TGTGCCAGCAGCGAGAGACAGGGCGGCTATGGCTACACCTTC. Amino acid sequence: CASSERQGGYGYTF. The chain links TRBV7-9 to TRBJ1-2; 7 bases agree with TRBD1. Losses at the gene ends were 5 bases for V and 4 bases for J; bases not matched to a gene: 7. Germline V gene data show CDR1 as SEHNR and CDR2 as FQNEAQ (reference sequence). The CDR3 runs to 14 residues.

V and J are TRBV2 and TRBJ1-2, with TRBD1 identical over 8 bases. Germline CDR1 is SNHLY and CDR2 is FYNNEI. The CDR3 consists of 14 residues. Unmatched junction bases numbered 4, after V lost 5 bases and J lost 2 bases. The CDR3 DNA reads TGTGCCAGCAGTATACAGGGGGGAAACTATGGCTACACCTTC. It yields the protein CASSIQGGNYGYTF. Full variable domain (outside the CDR3, taken from reference TRBV2 and TRBJ1-2): EPEVTQTPSHQVTQMGQEVILRCVPISNHLYFYWYRQILGQKVEFLVSFYNNEISEKSEIFDDQFSVERPDGSNFTLKIRSTKLEDSAMYFCASSIQGGNYGYTFGSGTRLTVV.

The CDR3 DNA is TGTGCCAGCAGCTTACAGGGGATATGGAACACTGAAGCTTTCTTT. Its protein is CASSLQGIWNTEAFF. J is TRBJ1-1 and V is TRBV5-4; 7 bases fit TRBD1. The CDR3 runs to 15 residues. CDR1 is SGHNT, CDR2 YYREEE, per germline (reference sequence). J was trimmed by 1 base and V by 2 bases; bases with no gene match: 5.

V gene TRBV5-4 combines with J gene TRBJ1-6, with TRBD1 matching over 7 bases. Germline values: CDR1 SGHNT, CDR2 YYREEE (reference sequence). The CDR3 is 15 amino acids. V lost 3 bases, J lost 1 base, and 1 base stayed unmatched. The CDR3 DNA sequence: TGTGCCAGCAGCTCGGGACAGTCCTATAATTCACCCCTCCACTTT. Translation gives CASSSGQSYNSPLHF.

The chain employs TRBV7-2 and TRBJ2-2, with 9 bases that match TRBD2. CDR1 and CDR2 (germline): SGHTA, FQGNSA. The CDR3 extends over 14 amino acids. V lost 7 bases and J lost 5; bases outside the gene matches: 5. CDR3 sequence: CASTLSGGTGELFF. The CDR3 nucleotides are TGTGCCAGCACACTAAGCGGGGGGACCGGGGAGCTGTTTTTT.

This clone was counted a few times. The V and J genes are TRBV9 and TRBJ1-1; D remains unclear. The germline V gene encodes CDR1 SGDLS and CDR2 YYNGEE. This CDR3 region has 13 residues. V lost 0 bases to trimming and J lost 11 bases, with 14 bases between them. This CDR3 reads CASSVATWSEAFF. As DNA, the CDR3 is TGTGCCAGCAGCGTAGCTACGTGGAGCGAGGCTTTCTTT.

The gene calls are TRBV3-1 (or the pseudogene TRBV3-2) and TRBJ2-5; TRBD1 aligns across 7 bases. Per germline, CDR1 LGHDT and CDR2 YNNKEL (reference sequence). V was clipped by 3 bases and J by 2 bases; unmatched bases: 3. This CDR3 region has 14 residues. CDR3 residues: CASSHGQVQETQYF. The CDR3 DNA is TGTGCCAGCAGCCATGGACAGGTTCAAGAGACCCAGTACTTC.

This clone appeared once. The rearrangement joins TRBV6-6 to TRBJ2-7, with TRBD2 matching 7 bases. This CDR3 region has 13 residues. Germline CDR1 and CDR2: MNHNY and SVGAGI (reference sequence). V dropped 4 bases and J dropped 6; count of bases not matched to a gene: 6. The CDR3 coding sequence is TGTGCCAGCAGTTCCCCCCCTAGCGGCGAGCAGTACTTC. Translating it yields CASSSPPSGEQYF.

The chain uses TRBV7-2 and TRBJ2-1; unclear D gene. Germline CDR1 is SGHTA and CDR2 is FQGNSA. With 1 base removed from V and 5 bases from J, the gap between germline ends came to 9 bases. The CDR3 length is 14 residues. CDR3 in DNA: TGTGCCAGCAGCTTAGACCAGATAAACAATGAGCAGTTCTTC. It codes for CASSLDQINNEQFF.

V and J are TRBV2 and TRBJ2-1; D is unclear. Trimming stripped 6 bases from V and 4 bases from J, with 13 bases between. Germline V gives CDR1 SNHLY, CDR2 FYNNEI. The CDR3 covers 14 residues. CDR3 loop: CASRELPVYNEQFF. In DNA, the CDR3 is TGTGCCAGCAGGGAACTCCCGGTGTACAATGAGCAGTTCTTC.

The chain joins TRBV10-3 to TRBJ1-6, with D perhaps TRBD1 (6 bases). Trimming took off 3 bases at V and 8 bases at J, with 14 bases between the two ends. The CDR3 consists of 15 residues. The germline CDR1 and CDR2 sequences are ENHRY and SYGVKD. The CDR3 coding sequence is TGTGCCATCAGTGAAACTGGACAGTCATATTCACCCCTCCACTTT. The encoded protein is CAISETGQSYSPLHF.